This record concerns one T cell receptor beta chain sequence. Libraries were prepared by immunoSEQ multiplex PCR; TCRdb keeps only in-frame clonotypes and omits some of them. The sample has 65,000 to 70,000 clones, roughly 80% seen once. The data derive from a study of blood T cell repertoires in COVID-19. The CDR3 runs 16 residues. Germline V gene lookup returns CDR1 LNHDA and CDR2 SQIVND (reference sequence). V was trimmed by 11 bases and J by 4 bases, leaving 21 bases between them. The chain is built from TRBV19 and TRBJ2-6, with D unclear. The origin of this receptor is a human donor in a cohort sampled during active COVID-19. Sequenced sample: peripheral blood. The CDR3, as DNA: TGTGCCCGCACCGCCGGCGCTCAAGCGGGGGCCAACGTCCTGACTTTC. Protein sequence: CARTAGAQAGANVLTF.